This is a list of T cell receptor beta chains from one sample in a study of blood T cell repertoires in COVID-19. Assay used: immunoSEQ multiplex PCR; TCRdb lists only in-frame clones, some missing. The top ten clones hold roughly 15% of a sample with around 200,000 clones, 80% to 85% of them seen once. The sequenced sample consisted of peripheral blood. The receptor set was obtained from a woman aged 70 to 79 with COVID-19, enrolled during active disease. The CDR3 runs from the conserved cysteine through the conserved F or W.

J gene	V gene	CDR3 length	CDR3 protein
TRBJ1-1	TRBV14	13	CASSQELYTEAFF
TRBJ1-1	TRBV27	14	CASARGSMNTEAFF
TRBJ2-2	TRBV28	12	CATHIRTGELFF
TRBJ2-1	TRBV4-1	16	CASSQDKRLAGVEQFF
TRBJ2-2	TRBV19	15	CASSMVGENTGELFF
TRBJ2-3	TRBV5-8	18	CASSPRSSGFISTDTQYF
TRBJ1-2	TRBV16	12	CASSHRGGGYTF
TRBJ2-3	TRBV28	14	CASQQGRNTDTQYF
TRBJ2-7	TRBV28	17	CASSLRASGSSSYEQYF
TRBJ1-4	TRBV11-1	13	CASSSRLGEKLFF
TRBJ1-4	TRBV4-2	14	CATGTASLNEKLFF
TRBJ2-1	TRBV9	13	CASSVGGGNEQFF
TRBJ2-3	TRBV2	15	CASSEGSTMGDTQYF
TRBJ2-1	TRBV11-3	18	CASSSSFPGTGDYNEQFF
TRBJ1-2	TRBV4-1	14	CASSQDEFNYGYTF
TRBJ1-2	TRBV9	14	CASSAGPTNYGYTF
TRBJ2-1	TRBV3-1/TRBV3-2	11	CASQSLQEQFF
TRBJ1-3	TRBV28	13	CASSQDRKTTIYF
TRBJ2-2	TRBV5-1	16	CASSLAETGSAGELFF
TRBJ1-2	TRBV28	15	CASSSHATGGYGYTF
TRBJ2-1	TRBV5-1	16	CASSLAGSGSFNEQFF
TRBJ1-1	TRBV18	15	CASSPVGWGDTEAFF
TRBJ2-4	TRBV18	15	CASSPQRQGLNIQYF
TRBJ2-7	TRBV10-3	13	CAIAQGQYYEQYF
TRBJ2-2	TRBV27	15	CASSLSVRTTRELFF
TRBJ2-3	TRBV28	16	CASSDASGPSTDTQYF
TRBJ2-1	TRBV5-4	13	CASSFSQGGEQFF
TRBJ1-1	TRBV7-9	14	CASSGGVRTFRAFF
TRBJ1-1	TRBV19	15	CASSIPGRGLTEAFF
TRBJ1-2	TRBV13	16	CASSRNQGLGNYGYTF
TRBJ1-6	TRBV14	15	CASSQEGLFNSPLHF
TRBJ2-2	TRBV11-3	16	CASSETGTGRTGELFF
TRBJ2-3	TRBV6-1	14	CASSEAHPGGTQYF
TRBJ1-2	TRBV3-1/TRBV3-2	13	CASRQKGGSGYTF
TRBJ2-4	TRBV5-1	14	CASTTGTGRGIQYF
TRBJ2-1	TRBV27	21	CASSRRVTGTSGRAAYNEQFF
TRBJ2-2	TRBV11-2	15	CASSFVKRNTGELFF